This passage covers 4 T cell receptor beta chains from one sample sequenced in a study of sequential checkpoint blockade in melanoma. Indicated treatment: randomized to nivolumab then ipilimumab (arm A) or the reverse (arm B). TCRdb keeps only in-frame clones here, not all; method: immunoSEQ multiplex PCR. Of over 10,000 clones in the sample, approximately 68% are singletons; the top ten hold about 24%. The sample in question was CD8+ T cells sorted from blood (inferred from file names), obtained from a patient given nivolumab and ipilimumab in sequence. The receptor source for this set is a human donor with melanoma.

This chain joins TRBV7-2 and TRBJ1-5, with D possibly TRBD1 on 5 matching bases. Germline loops: CDR1 SGHTA, CDR2 FQGNSA. The CDR3 contains 14 residues. Trimming cost V 4 bases and J 1 base, with 8 bases left between them. CDR3 nucleotide sequence: TGTGCCAGCAGCTCAGGGATGAGCAATCAGCCCCAGCATTTT. It encodes CASSSGMSNQPQHF.

As regards this clone: At one end the junction does not follow the germline gene, possibly because of a read error. The J gene is TRBJ2-1, the V gene TRBV5-4, with D possibly matching TRBD2 (6 bases). The CDR3 consists of 16 residues. Germline V lookup: CDR1 SGHNT, CDR2 YYREEE (reference sequence). CDR3 region: CAGSAAGRDLYNEQFF. In DNA form, the CDR3 reads TGTGCCGGCAGCGCGGCCGGGCGGGACCTCTACAATGAGCAGTTCTTC. Based on the CDR3 plus reference TRBV5-4 and TRBJ2-1, the full variable domain is ETGVTQSPTHLIKTRGQQVTLRCSSQSGHNTVSWYQQALGQGPQFIFQYYREEENGRGNFPPRFSGLQFPNYSSELNVNALELDDSALYLCAGSAAGRDLYNEQFFGPGTRLTVL.

The chain carries TRBV6-1 and TRBJ1-5, with TRBD1 matching 7 bases. Per germline, CDR1 MNHNS and CDR2 SASEGT. This CDR3 has 14 amino acids. Germline trimming cut 4 bases from V and 2 bases from J; bases unmatched to any gene: 2. The DNA for the CDR3 is TGTGCCAGCAGTGTAGGGGGCGGCAATCAGCCCCAGCATTTT. Translation: CASSVGGGNQPQHF.

The V gene is TRBV5-3, the J gene TRBJ2-1, with D unclear. TRBV5-3 is flagged as an ORF with uncertain function. Between the trimmed V and J ends, which lost 8 bases and 0 bases, there was a span of 12 bases. The CDR3 totals 14 residues. In DNA, the CDR3 is TGTGCCAGCTTTCCGGCTAGCTCCTACAATGAGCAGTTCTTC. This sequence encodes CASFPASSYNEQFF.